The 21 T cell receptor beta chains listed next were all sequenced from one sample in a study of T-cell memory formation after mild COVID-19. TCRdb re-derived calls from the 5' RACE reads in MiXCR, one entry per CDR3 protein. The sample consists of about 170,000 distinct CDR3 sequences, approximately 13% of them appearing once. Sequencing input: PBMCs or a T cell subset sorted from them (not recorded which). Source of these receptors: a man aged 18-30 years who had mild COVID-19 (a few samples of this study predate the infection). Cell type and time point are not known.

This clonotype occurred a few times. The chain uses TRBV28 and TRBJ2-7; D possibly corresponds to TRBD2 (6 bases). V shed 6 bases and J shed 9 bases, with 12 bases lying between them. The CDR3 is 11 residues long. From germline, CDR1 is MDHEN and CDR2 SYDVKM. The DNA for the CDR3 is TGTGCCAGCAGAGGGAGGTATTCGCAGTACTTC. Translating it yields CASRGRYSQYF.

The chain employs TRBV18 and TRBJ2-7; 7 bases align to TRBD1. The V gene's germline CDR1 is KGHSH and CDR2 LQKENI. The V gene end was trimmed by 6 bases and the J gene end by 0 bases; junction bases not matched to a gene: 5. This CDR3 comprises 14 residues. The CDR3 reads CASSPGDSSYEQYV. CDR3 bases: TGTGCCAGCTCCCCCGGGGACAGCTCCTACGAGCAGTACGTC.

This chain connects TRBV10-3 to TRBJ1-5, with D maybe TRBD1 (6 bases). CDR1 ENHRY and CDR2 SYGVKD come from the germline V gene. CDR3 size: 14 residues. V shed 1 base and J shed 7 bases, with 11 bases lying between them. CDR3 coding DNA: TGTGCCATCAGTGAGTGGGACATCGGGCAGCCCCAGCATTTT. It encodes CAISEWDIGQPQHF.

This clonotype was picked up a small number of times. The rearrangement joins TRBV20-1 to TRBJ2-7, with D maybe TRBD2 (5 bases). Germline V gives CDR1 DFQATT, CDR2 SNEGSKA (reference sequence). This CDR3 region has 14 residues. Trimming pared 3 bases from V and 2 bases from J, leaving 14 bases between. The CDR3, as DNA: TGCAGTGCTAGGGGCGGCGGAGGAACCTACGAGCAGTACTTC. Translation: CSARGGGGTYEQYF.

This clonotype was recorded at least ten times. The chain carries TRBV12-3 or TRBV12-4 and TRBJ2-2, with TRBD2 matching over 7 bases. V was pared by 4 bases and J by 3 bases, with 8 bases of the junction left unmatched. This CDR3 has 16 amino acids. CDR3 residues: CASSSPWGGDTGELFF. CDR3 sequence (DNA): TGTGCCAGCAGTTCACCCTGGGGGGGGGACACCGGGGAGCTGTTTTTT.

This clonotype was seen only a few times. CDR3 region: CASSLAGTSGNTIYF. CDR3 in DNA: TGCGCCAGCAGCTTGGCCGGGACCTCTGGAAACACCATATATTTT. This sequence joins TRBV5-1 and TRBJ1-3, with a weak D call TRBD1 (5 bases). Germline CDR1 SGHRS, CDR2 YFSETQ. V lost 0 bases and J 0 bases, leaving 7 bases between the germline ends. The CDR3 consists of 15 residues.

The rearrangement uses TRBV12-3 or TRBV12-4 and TRBJ1-6; possibly TRBD1 for D (6 bases). The CDR3 is 15 amino acids. V was trimmed by 4 bases and J by 5 bases, leaving 12 bases between them. CDR3 residues: CASSSLQGNNSPLHF. The CDR3 coding sequence is TGTGCCAGCAGTTCGCTGCAGGGGAATAATTCACCCCTCCACTTT.

V is TRBV11-2 and J is TRBJ2-5, with 14 bases lining up with TRBD2. Germline assignment: CDR1 SGHAT and CDR2 FQNNGV. The V gene end was trimmed by 6 bases and the J gene end by 5 bases; junction bases not matched to a gene: 8. The CDR3 runs to 16 residues. The CDR3 spells CASSRGTSGGGETQYF. The CDR3 nucleotides read TGTGCCAGCAGTCGAGGGACTAGCGGGGGTGGTGAGACCCAGTACTTC.

The CDR3 DNA follows: TGTGCCAGCTCACCGAACGGACAGGATCAGCCCCAGCATTTT. Its translation: CASSPNGQDQPQHF. The J gene is TRBJ1-5, the V gene TRBV18; TRBD1 matches at 7 bases. The germline CDR1 and CDR2 sequences are KGHSH and LQKENI. V was clipped by 3 bases and J by 5 bases; unmatched bases: 4. The CDR3 has 14 amino acids.

This clonotype was recorded a few times. The chain combines TRBV25-1 with TRBJ2-2; 7 positions match TRBD1. The V segment lost 6 bases and the J segment 6 bases; nucleotides outside the gene matches: 7. The CDR3 is 14 residues long. Germline assignment: CDR1 MGHDK and CDR2 SYGVNS. The CDR3 loop reads CASRFDRAAGELFF. The CDR3 nucleotides read TGTGCCAGCAGATTTGACAGGGCGGCCGGGGAGCTGTTTTTT.

In its sample, this clonotype was seen a few times. The rearrangement links TRBV6-5 to TRBJ1-6; D is perhaps TRBD1 (5 bases). The CDR3 covers 14 residues. Germline CDR1 reads MNHEY; CDR2 reads SVGAGI. Between the trimmed V and J ends, which lost 2 bases and 10 bases, there was a span of 12 bases. CDR3 sequence (DNA): TGTGCCAGCAGTTACGTCAGGGAAGGATCACCCCTCCACTTT. Residues: CASSYVREGSPLHF.

The chain couples TRBV12-3 or TRBV12-4 to TRBJ1-2; 9 bases fit TRBD1. The V gene end was trimmed by 4 bases and the J gene end by 8 bases; junction bases not matched to a gene: 8. This CDR3 region has 14 residues. The CDR3 loop reads CASSSGQGGFGYTF. The DNA for the CDR3 is TGTGCCAGCAGTTCGGGACAGGGAGGATTCGGCTACACCTTC.

This chain uses TRBV18 with TRBJ2-7; D is ambiguous. Trimming cost V 6 bases and J 2 bases, with 8 bases left between them. CDR1 KGHSH and CDR2 LQKENI come from the germline V gene. This CDR3 is built from 12 residues. The CDR3 is CASSRVTYEQYF. CDR3 in DNA: TGTGCCAGCTCCCGGGTTACCTACGAGCAGTACTTC.

The rearrangement joins TRBV20-1 to TRBJ1-5, with D possibly being TRBD1 (5 bases). Germline values: CDR1 DFQATT, CDR2 SNEGSKA (reference sequence). CDR3 size: 14 residues. Trimming took 4 bases from V and 0 from J, leaving 10 bases between them. CDR3 bases: TGCAGTGCTACCGACAGCTATAGCAATCAGCCCCAGCATTTT. Protein sequence: CSATDSYSNQPQHF.

For the CDR3, the DNA is TGTGCCAGCAGTCCTCCGGGACGGGGGAATTCACCCCTCCACTTT. Protein sequence: CASSPPGRGNSPLHF. The gene calls are TRBV6-6 and TRBJ1-6, with a weak D call TRBD1 (5 bases). V was pared by 5 bases and J by 7 bases, with 15 bases between. In germline, CDR1 is MNHNY, CDR2 SVGAGI (reference sequence). There are 15 residues in the CDR3.

This clonotype was counted a few times. The rearrangement links TRBV15 to TRBJ1-5, with D uncertain. The CDR3 consists of 12 residues. Trimming left V 4 bases short and J 5 bases short, with 6 bases between. The germline V gene encodes CDR1 LNHNV and CDR2 YYDKDF (reference sequence). The CDR3 nucleotides are TGTGCCACCAGCATTCAGGATCAGCCCCAGCATTTT. Amino acids: CATSIQDQPQHF.

V usage is TRBV5-1 and J usage is TRBJ2-2, with 8 bases identical to TRBD1. This CDR3 has 19 residues. Germline V gene data show CDR1 as SGHRS and CDR2 as YFSETQ. Trimming cost V 1 base and J 6 bases; bases outside gene matches: 17. CDR3 residues: CASSLPAGGAGMQSGELFF. The CDR3 bases are TGCGCCAGCAGCTTGCCCGCAGGGGGCGCCGGGATGCAGTCCGGGGAGCTGTTTTTT.

This clonotype was found a few times. This chain joins TRBV5-1 and TRBJ2-4; TRBD2 is a possible D gene (6 bases). V gave up 7 bases and J gave up 8 bases, with 22 bases separating them. The germline V gene encodes CDR1 SGHRS and CDR2 YFSETQ. The length of the CDR3 is 15 residues. The CDR3 reads CASQAEGNMGDIQYF. CDR3 nucleotide sequence: TGCGCCAGCCAAGCGGAGGGCAATATGGGGGACATTCAGTACTTC.

This clonotype has more than one count but fewer than ten. V and J are TRBV3-1 and TRBJ2-5; 15 bases agree with TRBD2. CDR1 LGHDT and CDR2 YNNKEL come from the germline V gene (reference sequence). This CDR3 has 14 residues. J gave up 9 bases and V 6 bases, and 5 bases lay outside the gene matches. The CDR3 reads CASRGTSGGSSQYF. CDR3 coding DNA: TGTGCCAGCAGGGGGACTAGCGGGGGGTCCTCCCAGTACTTC.

This clonotype was picked up a small number of times. The chain couples TRBV18 to TRBJ2-2; D remains ambiguous. The CDR3 spans 15 residues. From germline, CDR1 is KGHSH and CDR2 LQKENI. Trimming pared 3 bases from V and 4 bases from J, leaving 12 bases between. The CDR3 nucleotides read TGTGCCAGCTCACCTGTCGAGGCAGGCACCGGGGAGCTGTTTTTT. This gives the protein CASSPVEAGTGELFF. Combining the CDR3 with reference TRBV18 and TRBJ2-2 gives the whole variable domain NAGVMQNPRHLVRRRGQEARLRCSPMKGHSHVYWYRQLPEEGLKFMVYLQKENIIDESGMPKERFSAEFPKEGPSILRIQQVVRGDSAAYFCASSPVEAGTGELFFGEGSRLTVL.

The chain recombines TRBV5-1 with TRBJ2-7; 7 positions match TRBD1. The CDR3 is 14 amino acids. Germline V CDR1 and CDR2: SGHRS, YFSETQ. The V and J ends lost 0 bases and 3 bases, in that order; junction bases with no gene match: 3. Here the CDR3 reads CASSLGQGYYEQYV. CDR3 in DNA: TGCGCCAGCAGCTTGGGACAGGGTTACTACGAGCAGTACGTC.